This TCR beta chain was documented in a study of blood T cells in healthy people across ages (dated by TCRdb to about 2015). With respect to the entire study: In model experiments, template switching captured about one uniquely barcoded TCR beta cDNA molecule for every two T cells. To track age-related changes in TCR beta repertoire diversity, the study relied on deep sequencing normalized with unique cDNA molecular identifiers. Four age groups were formed from the donors: young (average approximately 16 years), middle-aged (approximately 40), aged (about 68) and long-lived (around 82). To avoid experimental bias, donors of different ages were randomly spread across the sequencing lanes. For two donors (one aged 18 to 29 and one aged 80 or older), the study analyzed two additional independent replicas of 1 million unique cDNA reads from the same blood draw. General study outcomes and caveats: Total diversity estimates from one million sequenced T cells were considered lower bounds and underestimates. As age increased, observed TCR beta diversity per million T cells dropped in a roughly linear way, and a significant reduction was already evident by age roughly 40. Because profiling used bulk unsorted PBMCs, naive and antigen-experienced compartments could not be compared conclusively. A strong correlation was found between observed TCR beta diversity and the percentage of naive T cells measured by flow cytometry. Compared with the aged group, the long-lived group had more naive CD4+ T cells, fewer expanded clones and increased TCR diversity, a pattern suggesting age selection. Because donor CMV infection status was unknown, age-related changes in expanded clonotypes were potentially confounded.

Comment on this clonotype: Its antigen target is currently unknown. The sample holds no much larger clone one base away, and base qualities are not on file.

Donors were approximately 42 systemically healthy Caucasian individuals from Russia aged roughly 6 to 95 years. Each donor gave 9.5 to 10 milliliters of peripheral blood, drawn into EDTA-treated Vacutainer tubes. Ficoll-Paque density-gradient centrifugation was used to isolate PBMCs, with at least 6 million obtained per sample. Total RNA, at least 6 micrograms per sample, was extracted from PBMCs with Trizol reagent. For every donor, flow cytometry on a PBMC aliquot measured the percentage of naive CD45RAhigh/CD27high T cells. Libraries were constructed by 5' RACE. The listed sequencing device is Illumina HiSeq 2500. A second PCR of about 6 to 12 cycles was run with a J-beta primer mix and a sample-barcoded 5' primer. A template-switch 5' adaptor carrying 12 random nucleotides introduced a unique molecular identifier onto each TCR beta cDNA molecule. At least 2.5 million CDR3-containing paired-end reads were obtained from each sample. All of the RNA was converted into first-strand cDNA using the Mint cDNA synthesis kit, with a TRBC-specific oligonucleotide serving as the primer. After uracil-DNA glycosylase treatment, a first 18-cycle PCR used universal primers M1SS and BC2_uni_R on all cDNA. Processing in the source paper ran as follows. Normalization of each sample was performed by random selection of 1 million high-quality reads, each carrying a distinct molecular identifier. Reads sharing molecular identifiers were discarded rather than binned into consensus sequences. MiTCR, with a Q25 quality threshold and the strictest error-elimination algorithm, was used for CDR3 identification, clonotype clustering and error correction. Lower-bound total TCR beta diversity was estimated with a nonparametric unseen species model using Euler transformation. The public sequencing data were trimmed at Q25 with fastp and processed into clonotypes with MiXCR by TCRdb, which kept only in-frame beta chains. Rows are combined by CDR3 protein, so each entry shows the most common genes and DNA. For this entry, the V and J calls and clone size follow TCRdb and not the study's own pipeline. The sample has 1.5 million to 2 million distinct CDR3 sequences on record, around half of them singletons. The ten largest clones add up to around 2.1% of the sample.

The TCR originated in a woman aged 35 to 49 in good health. Sequencing used blood.

The CDR3 amino acid sequence is: CASISRLAGYNEQYF. The DNA reads as follows: TGTGCCAGCATCAGCCGACTAGCCGGTTACAATGAGCAGTACTTC. In this chain, TRBV5-6 is recombined with TRBJ2-1; 7 central nucleotides agree with TRBD2. TRBJ2-7 matches the DNA end more closely, so the J call is doubtful. Counted from cysteine to phenylalanine, this CDR3 has 15 amino acids. Kept here is only the CDR3 DNA, which spans 45 bases and is read in frame from base 1. The germline V gene specifies SGHDT as CDR1 and YYEEEE as CDR2.